This is a list of T cell receptor beta chains from one sample in a study of a mutant IDH1 vaccine in newly diagnosed glioma. Sequenced by immunoSEQ multiplex PCR; TCRdb stores in-frame clones only, minus some. This table holds around 30,000 clones, 80% to 85% found once. The sequencing used peripheral blood mononuclear cells (PBMCs), collected from a glioma patient treated with radiotherapy, temozolomide or both. These receptors all stem from a man aged 50 to 60 with glioma. Some clones in this sample may be carry-over from other donors' samples. Both conserved end residues are part of each CDR3. Each record gives: CDR3 protein, CDR3 DNA, clone size, V gene, J gene, D gene. A D gene is named only where the DNA matches it firmly. Clone size is given for some rows only: seen once, a few or many times, or a class if the clone is expanded.

CDR3 protein: CASSEYPGPTYGYTF
CDR3 DNA: TGTGCCAGCAGTGAATACCCGGGGCCTACCTATGGCTACACCTTC
clone size: NA
V gene: TRBV6-4
J gene: TRBJ1-2
D gene: NA

CDR3 protein: CASSMQGGTEAFF
CDR3 DNA: TGTGCCAGTAGTATGCAAGGGGGGACTGAAGCTTTCTTT
clone size: NA
V gene: TRBV19
J gene: TRBJ1-1
D gene: NA

CDR3 protein: CASSLDRGPYEQYF
CDR3 DNA: TGCGCCAGCAGCCTTGACAGGGGGCCCTACGAGCAGTACTTC
clone size: NA
V gene: TRBV4-1
J gene: TRBJ2-7
D gene: TRBD1

CDR3 protein: CASSLPGGQYTEAFF
CDR3 DNA: TGTGCCAGCAGCTTGCCAGGGGGCCAGTACACTGAAGCTTTCTTT
clone size: NA
V gene: TRBV11-3
J gene: TRBJ1-1
D gene: TRBD1

CDR3 protein: CASSEAIGNGYTF
CDR3 DNA: TGTGCCAGCAGTGAAGCAATAGGGAATGGCTACACCTTC
clone size: few
V gene: TRBV2
J gene: TRBJ1-2
D gene: NA

CDR3 protein: CASSLWSARGKETQYF
CDR3 DNA: TGTGCCAGCAGCTTGTGGTCGGCGCGGGGCAAAGAGACCCAGTACTTC
clone size: NA
V gene: TRBV7-2
J gene: TRBJ2-5
D gene: NA

CDR3 protein: CASRENTEAFF
CDR3 DNA: TGTGCCAGCAGGGAGAACACTGAAGCTTTCTTT
clone size: once
V gene: TRBV6-6
J gene: TRBJ1-1
D gene: NA

CDR3 protein: CASSPPRGADTQYF
CDR3 DNA: TGTGCCAGCTCACCCCCCCGCGGGGCAGATACGCAGTATTTT
clone size: NA
V gene: TRBV18
J gene: TRBJ2-3
D gene: NA

CDR3 protein: CASSDRGQDTEAFF
CDR3 DNA: TGTGCCAGCAGCGACAGGGGGCAGGACACTGAAGCTTTCTTT
clone size: NA
V gene: TRBV6-1
J gene: TRBJ1-1
D gene: TRBD1

CDR3 protein: CASSQDRTGFSYEQYF
CDR3 DNA: TGCGCCAGCAGCCAAGATCGTACGGGGTTTTCCTACGAGCAGTACTTC
clone size: NA
V gene: TRBV4-3
J gene: TRBJ2-7
D gene: NA

CDR3 protein: CASSPEDVQPQHF
CDR3 DNA: TGTGCCAGCAGTCCGGAGGACGTTCAGCCCCAGCATTTT
clone size: once
V gene: TRBV2
J gene: TRBJ1-5
D gene: NA

CDR3 protein: CASSFGAGPSSGNTIYF
CDR3 DNA: TGCGCCAGCAGCTTTGGGGCAGGGCCAAGCTCTGGAAACACCATATATTTT
clone size: once
V gene: TRBV5-1
J gene: TRBJ1-3
D gene: NA

CDR3 protein: CASSLSVSQPQHF
CDR3 DNA: TGTGCCAGCAGTTTATCAGTTTCTCAGCCCCAGCATTTT
clone size: few
V gene: TRBV27
J gene: TRBJ1-5
D gene: NA

CDR3 protein: CASSQVTYNSPLHF
CDR3 DNA: TGTGCCAGCAGCCAAGTTACCTATAATTCACCCCTCCACTTT
clone size: once
V gene: TRBV14
J gene: TRBJ1-6
D gene: NA

CDR3 protein: CASSFFLTASDGYTF
CDR3 DNA: TGTGCCAGCAGCTTCTTCCTGACAGCCTCGGATGGCTACACCTTC
clone size: NA
V gene: TRBV5-6
J gene: TRBJ1-2
D gene: NA

CDR3 protein: CAISEQSGYGYTF
CDR3 DNA: TGTGCCATCAGTGAGCAGTCAGGGTATGGCTACACCTTC
clone size: NA
V gene: TRBV10-3
J gene: TRBJ1-2
D gene: NA

CDR3 protein: CASSTPGGIQYF
CDR3 DNA: TGTGCCAGCAGCACCCCGGGCGGTATTCAGTACTTC
clone size: NA
V gene: TRBV7-2
J gene: TRBJ2-4
D gene: NA

CDR3 protein: CASSPMGAGYNEQFF
CDR3 DNA: TGTGCCAGCTCACCAATGGGGGCGGGTTACAATGAGCAGTTCTTC
clone size: NA
V gene: TRBV18
J gene: TRBJ2-1
D gene: NA

CDR3 protein: CASSLDGGAPLGGYTF
CDR3 DNA: TGTGCCAGCAGTCTGGATGGGGGGGCCCCCCTAGGAGGCTACACCTTC
clone size: once
V gene: TRBV28
J gene: TRBJ1-2
D gene: NA

CDR3 protein: CASSLGQGGRGYTF
CDR3 DNA: TGCGCCAGCAGCTTGGGACAGGGAGGGCGCGGCTACACCTTC
clone size: NA
V gene: TRBV5-1
J gene: TRBJ1-2
D gene: TRBD1

CDR3 protein: CASSDSAETDTQYF
CDR3 DNA: TGTGCCAGCAGTGACTCCGCCGAGACAGATACGCAGTATTTT
clone size: NA
V gene: TRBV6-4
J gene: TRBJ2-3
D gene: NA

CDR3 protein: CASSLGTGQTEAFF
CDR3 DNA: TGTGCCAGCAGCTTAGGGACAGGGCAAACTGAAGCTTTCTTT
clone size: NA
V gene: TRBV13
J gene: TRBJ1-1
D gene: TRBD1

CDR3 protein: CASWVNTEAFF
CDR3 DNA: TGTGCCAGTTGGGTGAACACTGAAGCTTTCTTT
clone size: NA
V gene: TRBV19
J gene: TRBJ1-1
D gene: NA

CDR3 protein: CASSLGSQGAETQYF
CDR3 DNA: TGCGCCAGCAGCTTGGGATCCCAGGGGGCGGAGACCCAGTACTTC
clone size: NA
V gene: TRBV5-1
J gene: TRBJ2-5
D gene: TRBD1

CDR3 protein: CSVDTRNTEAFF
CDR3 DNA: TGCAGCGTGGACACCAGGAACACTGAAGCTTTCTTT
clone size: NA
V gene: TRBV29-1
J gene: TRBJ1-1
D gene: NA

CDR3 protein: CASSVVGGSGNTIYF
CDR3 DNA: TGTGCCAGCAGCGTAGTAGGAGGTTCTGGAAACACCATATATTTT
clone size: NA
V gene: TRBV9
J gene: TRBJ1-3
D gene: NA

CDR3 protein: CASSSVLWQGEADTQYF
CDR3 DNA: TGTGCCAGCAGCTCCGTCCTATGGCAGGGGGAAGCAGATACGCAGTATTTT
clone size: NA
V gene: TRBV5-6
J gene: TRBJ2-3
D gene: TRBD1

CDR3 protein: CASSFPPTGTTNEKLFF
CDR3 DNA: TGTGCCAGCAGCTTCCCTCCGACAGGGACAACTAATGAAAAACTGTTTTTT
clone size: once
V gene: TRBV7-8
J gene: TRBJ1-4
D gene: TRBD1

CDR3 protein: CASSPGQGIYNEQFF
CDR3 DNA: TGTGCCAGCAGCCCCGGACAGGGGATCTACAATGAGCAGTTCTTC
clone size: NA
V gene: TRBV7-2
J gene: TRBJ2-1
D gene: TRBD1

CDR3 protein: CASSARLQGGPHSNQPQHF
CDR3 DNA: TGTGCCAGCAGCGCCCGCTTGCAGGGGGGACCTCATAGCAATCAGCCCCAGCATTTT
clone size: NA
V gene: TRBV7-2
J gene: TRBJ1-5
D gene: TRBD1

CDR3 protein: CASSKVRQIEAFF
CDR3 DNA: TGTGCCAGCAGCAAAGTTCGGCAGATTGAAGCTTTCTTT
clone size: NA
V gene: TRBV21-1
J gene: TRBJ1-1
D gene: NA

CDR3 protein: CSLVGRGRTDTQYF
CDR3 DNA: TGCAGCCTTGTGGGGAGGGGTCGGACAGATACGCAGTATTTT
clone size: NA
V gene: TRBV29-1
J gene: TRBJ2-3
D gene: TRBD2

CDR3 protein: CASRTANEQFF
CDR3 DNA: TGTGCCAGCCGGACTGCTAATGAGCAGTTCTTC
clone size: NA
V gene: TRBV27
J gene: TRBJ2-1
D gene: NA

CDR3 protein: CASSLEGPGPPGGELFF
CDR3 DNA: TGTGCCAGCAGCTTAGAGGGACCGGGACCCCCAGGCGGGGAGCTGTTTTTT
clone size: NA
V gene: TRBV11-1
J gene: TRBJ2-2
D gene: NA

CDR3 protein: CASKDGTAGPNQPQHF
CDR3 DNA: TGTGCCAGTAAGGACGGGACAGCCGGCCCCAATCAGCCCCAGCATTTT
clone size: NA
V gene: TRBV19
J gene: TRBJ1-5
D gene: TRBD1

CDR3 protein: CASSEASSGTQYF
CDR3 DNA: TGTGCCAGCAGTGAAGCGTCCTCAGGGACCCAGTACTTC
clone size: NA
V gene: TRBV2
J gene: TRBJ2-5
D gene: NA

CDR3 protein: CAIRDAFPEAFF
CDR3 DNA: TGTGCCATTAGGGACGCCTTCCCTGAAGCTTTCTTT
clone size: few
V gene: TRBV10-3
J gene: TRBJ1-1
D gene: NA

CDR3 protein: CAISESRVGDTQYF
CDR3 DNA: TGTGCCATCAGTGAGTCCAGGGTCGGAGATACGCAGTATTTT
clone size: NA
V gene: TRBV10-3
J gene: TRBJ2-3
D gene: NA

CDR3 protein: CASSQDRATSGNTIYF
CDR3 DNA: TGCGCCAGCAGCCAGGACAGGGCTACCTCTGGAAACACCATATATTTT
clone size: NA
V gene: TRBV4-1
J gene: TRBJ1-3
D gene: TRBD1

CDR3 protein: CASSTRLAGGPSTDTQYF
CDR3 DNA: TGTGCCAGTAGTACCCGACTAGCGGGGGGACCTAGCACAGATACGCAGTATTTT
clone size: NA
V gene: TRBV19
J gene: TRBJ2-3
D gene: TRBD2

CDR3 protein: CASSQEEELPGYTF
CDR3 DNA: TGTGCCAGCAGCCAAGAGGAGGAACTTCCCGGCTACACCTTC
clone size: NA
V gene: TRBV4-2
J gene: TRBJ1-2
D gene: NA